This T cell receptor beta chain derives from a study of human T cells and chemical hapten exposure. Study background: Largely, small differences in pooled library volume made per-sample TCR yields vary.

Time point of the sample: patch test 1, 2 weeks after DPC sensitization. The treatment here: therapeutic diphenylcyclopropenone sensitization with weekly scalp DPC. Concerning this clonotype itself: Its matching antigen is unknown.

Findings and caveats of the study: As the donors had alopecia, their immune response may differ from healthy people's.

TCRdb reprocessed the RACE reads with MiXCR, giving one entry per CDR3 protein. Counted here are roughly 160,000 distinct CDR3 sequences, roughly 15% occurring once; the ten biggest clones make up about 1.7%. Germline CDR1 and CDR2: GTSNPN and SVGIG (reference sequence). The CDR3 has 15 residues. The trim removed 2 bases at V and 1 base at J, leaving 8 bases unmatched. The sample was whole blood, taken in connection with sensitization to the hapten diphenylcyclopropenone (DPC). The source is a woman aged 25 to 39 with alopecia areata. Some clones in this sample may be carry-over from other donors' samples. This chain uses TRBV30 with TRBJ2-7; 7 positions agree with TRBD2. CDR3 residues: CAWSSGGRISYEQYF. CDR3 DNA: TGTGCCTGGAGTTCGGGAGGTAGGATATCCTACGAGCAGTACTTC.